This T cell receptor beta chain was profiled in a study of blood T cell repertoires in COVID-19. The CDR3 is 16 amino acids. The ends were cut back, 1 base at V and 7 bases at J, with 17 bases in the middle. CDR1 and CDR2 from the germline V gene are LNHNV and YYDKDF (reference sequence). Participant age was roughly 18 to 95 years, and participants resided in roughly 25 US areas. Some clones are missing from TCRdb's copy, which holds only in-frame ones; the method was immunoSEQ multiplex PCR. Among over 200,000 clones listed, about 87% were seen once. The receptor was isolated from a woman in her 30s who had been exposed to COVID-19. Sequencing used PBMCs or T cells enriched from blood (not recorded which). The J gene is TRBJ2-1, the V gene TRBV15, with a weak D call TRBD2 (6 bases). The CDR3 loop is CATSRAHGTFQNEQFF. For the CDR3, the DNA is TGTGCCACCAGCAGAGCCCACGGGACTTTCCAGAATGAGCAGTTCTTC.